A selection of T cell receptor beta chains follows, all from one sample in a study of blood T cell repertoires in COVID-19. Sequenced by immunoSEQ multiplex PCR; TCRdb stores in-frame clones only, minus some. Counted here are about 140,000 clones, under 80% occurring once; the ten biggest clones make up under 15%. The material sequenced was peripheral blood. Receptors originate from a man aged 80 or over with acute or convalescent COVID-19. The CDR3 runs from the conserved cysteine through the conserved F or W. A D gene is named only where the DNA matches it firmly. Some rows have no size entry. The others give once, few or many, or a class for an expanded clone.

NA,TRBV6-4,NA,TRBJ1-4,TGTGCCCGGGGGGGCGAATCACCACTTGCAACTAATGAAAAACTGTTTTTT,CARGGESPLATNEKLFF
TRBD2,TRBV10-3,few,TRBJ2-2,TGTGCCATCAGTCCCGACGGGGGGGACACCGGGGAGCTGTTTTTT,CAISPDGGDTGELFF
NA,TRBV4-1,NA,TRBJ2-1,TGCGCCAGCAGCCAACACGGAGCTAGGTACAATGAGCAGTTCTTC,CASSQHGARYNEQFF
TRBD2,TRBV6-6,NA,TRBJ2-1,TGTGCCAGCAGTGGCGGGGGGGCCTTGAATGAGCAGTTCTTC,CASSGGGALNEQFF
TRBD1,TRBV28,NA,TRBJ2-5,TGTGCCAGCAGGTCGGGACAGGGTTTTCAGACCCAGTACTTC,CASRSGQGFQTQYF
NA,TRBV6-2/TRBV6-3,NA,TRBJ1-6,TGTGCCAGCAGTTACCCGACAGAAACCTATAATTCACCCCTCCACTTT,CASSYPTETYNSPLHF
NA,TRBV2,NA,TRBJ2-2,TGTGCCAGCAGTGTATCCGGGTGGTCCGGGGAGCTGTTTTTT,CASSVSGWSGELFF
NA,TRBV29-1,few,TRBJ1-1,TGCAGCGTTGAAGGCCCCGGGAGGGGGTTGAACACTGAAGCTTTCTTT,CSVEGPGRGLNTEAFF
NA,TRBV11-2,once,TRBJ2-4,TGTGCCAGCAGCACGCGCCCGATCACTTCGAAAAACATTCAGTACTTC,CASSTRPITSKNIQYF
TRBD1,TRBV28,NA,TRBJ2-5,TGTGCCAGCAGTTCCCCGGGGACAGCAGCCCAAGAGACCCAGTACTTC,CASSSPGTAAQETQYF
TRBD1,TRBV13,NA,TRBJ1-2,TGTGCCAGCAGCTTAGGGACAGGGAACTATGGCTACACCTTC,CASSLGTGNYGYTF